The rows below give T cell receptor beta chains drawn from one sample of a study of cytomegalovirus exposure and HLA in healthy donors. Assay: immunoSEQ multiplex PCR; the TCRdb copy retains only in-frame clones and omits some. The sample consists of a few hundred thousand clones, approximately 90% of them appearing once. Sample: PBMCs. These receptors originate from a woman between 18 and 29 years old in good health and CMV-seronegative. Each CDR3 is given with its conserved first and last residue. The D gene is left open where the match is weak. Not all rows give a size; the values are once, few, many and, for expanded clones, a class.

clone_size j_call d_call v_call cdr3_nt cdr3_aa
. TRBJ2-7 . TRBV7-9 TGTGCCAGCAGCTTGAGGGGGGGGGCCTCCGAGCAGTACTTC CASSLRGGASEQYF
. TRBJ2-7 . TRBV27 TGTGCCAGCAGACCCTATGAAGGGGCCTACGAGCAGTACTTC CASRPYEGAYEQYF
. TRBJ2-7 TRBD2 TRBV4-1 TGCGCCAGCAGCCAAGCAGCGGGGGCCTCCTACGAGCAGTACTTC CASSQAAGASYEQYF
. TRBJ1-6 . TRBV2 TGTGCCAGCAGTGAACAGGGGTATAATTCACCCCTCCACTTT CASSEQGYNSPLHF
. TRBJ1-2 TRBD1 TRBV27 TGTGCCAGCAGATCTACAGGGGGGATTGGCTACACCTTC CASRSTGGIGYTF
. TRBJ2-1 TRBD2 TRBV27 TGTGCCAGCAGCCCTGGGACTAGCGGGGGGGCGAATGAGCAGTTCTTC CASSPGTSGGANEQFF
. TRBJ2-7 TRBD1 TRBV5-6 TGTGCCAGCAGCCGCGGGACAGGGGGCCACAAAGGCTACGAGCAGTACTTC CASSRGTGGHKGYEQYF
. TRBJ2-7 TRBD1 TRBV5-4 TGTGCCAGCAGGCCCGACAGGGCCAATACGGGCGAGCAGTACTTC CASRPDRANTGEQYF
. TRBJ1-1 TRBD1 TRBV30 TGTGCCTGGAGTGTAGACAGGGACACTGAAGCTTTCTTT CAWSVDRDTEAFF
. TRBJ1-1 TRBD1 TRBV27 TGTGCCAGCAGTCCTTGGGACAGGGTGAACACTGAAGCTTTCTTT CASSPWDRVNTEAFF
. TRBJ2-2 . TRBV10-3 TGTGCCATCTCTTCCCCCGCGACAAGGTCCGGGGAGCTGTTTTTT CAISSPATRSGELFF
. TRBJ2-1 TRBD1 TRBV30 TGTGCCTGGAGTCCTAGACTTGGGACAGGGAGCCCCGAAAGCTCCTACAATGAGCAGTTCTTC CAWSPRLGTGSPESSYNEQFF
. TRBJ2-1 . TRBV6-4 TGTGCCAGCAGTGAAACCGGTCATTCCACTATAGATTCCTATGAGCAGTTCTTC CASSETGHSTIDSYEQFF
. TRBJ1-1 . TRBV7-9 TGTGCCAGCAGCCCGGGTATTGAGGCTTTCTTT CASSPGIEAFF
. TRBJ2-7 TRBD2 TRBV27 TGTGCCAGCAGTCTAACTAGCGGGGGGGCCGGATACGAGCAGTACTTC CASSLTSGGAGYEQYF
. TRBJ2-5 . TRBV6-6 TGTGCCAGCAGTTCCCGGGGGGCTGAGGAGACCCAGTACTTC CASSSRGAEETQYF
. TRBJ2-2 TRBD1 TRBV7-3 TGTGCCAGCAGCGTCCAGGGGGCGAACACCGGGGAGCTGTTTTTT CASSVQGANTGELFF
. TRBJ2-3 . TRBV20-1 TGCAGCCCGGGTTTAGCAGATACGCAGTATTTT CSPGLADTQYF
once TRBJ1-6 TRBD1 TRBV30 TGTGCCTGGAGTGATAGAGGCAGGGGGCTTAGTTCACCCCTCCACTTT CAWSDRGRGLSSPLHF
. TRBJ2-3 . TRBV11-3 TGTGCCAGGGAGGGTACGCAGTATTTT CAREGTQYF
. TRBJ2-3 . TRBV7-9 TGTGCCAGCAGCTCGACAGACCCTAGCACAGATACGCAGTATTTT CASSSTDPSTDTQYF
. TRBJ1-1 TRBD1 TRBV15 TGTGCCACCACCCTCGGGGACAGGGGATTCAACACTGAAGCTTTCTTT CATTLGDRGFNTEAFF
. TRBJ2-1 . TRBV5-4 TGTGCCAGCAGCTTCCAGGGCTCCTACAATGAGCAGTTCTTC CASSFQGSYNEQFF
. TRBJ1-2 . TRBV10-3 TGTGCCATCAATGAAGACAGGCGGGGCTACACCTTC CAINEDRRGYTF
. TRBJ2-1 TRBD2 TRBV7-3 TGTGCCAGCAGCTTAAGCCGGGACGGGGGGAAAAACAATGAGCAGTTCTTC CASSLSRDGGKNNEQFF
. TRBJ2-3 TRBD1 TRBV6-1 TGTGCCAGCAGTGAACCGGGACAGGGCACAGATACGCAGTATTTT CASSEPGQGTDTQYF
once TRBJ2-1 . TRBV7-2 TGTGCCAGCAGCTCATACTATGAGCAGTTCTTC CASSSYYEQFF
. TRBJ2-7 TRBD1 TRBV29-1 TGCAGCGCCGATGCAGGGGGCACAAACTACGAGCAGTACTTC CSADAGGTNYEQYF
. TRBJ1-1 TRBD1 TRBV19 TGTGCCAGTAGTATGTTGAGGGGGCGAGCTTTCTTT CASSMLRGRAFF
. TRBJ1-2 . TRBV2 TGTGCCAGTAATTCCGGGACACTTTATGGCTACACCTTC CASNSGTLYGYTF
once TRBJ1-3 . TRBV7-8 TGTGCCAGCAGCCCTAGGAGGGATACCTCTGGAAACACCATATATTTT CASSPRRDTSGNTIYF
. TRBJ2-7 . TRBV18 TGTGCCAGCTCCGATGTCTACGAGCAGTACTTC CASSDVYEQYF
. TRBJ1-5 . TRBV7-8 TGTGCCAGCAGCCCAGGGATTGGCAATCAGCCCCAGCATTTT CASSPGIGNQPQHF
. TRBJ2-7 . TRBV9 TGTGCCAGCAGCGTATCGGCAGGATTCTACGAGCAGTACTTC CASSVSAGFYEQYF
. TRBJ1-2 TRBD1 TRBV10-2 TGCGCCAGCAGTGAGGGTGAGGGGGCGGTTGATGGCTACACCTTC CASSEGEGAVDGYTF
. TRBJ1-1 . TRBV5-6 TGTGCCAGCAGCTCTAAGCTCAGGGGATGGGGCACTGAAGCTTTCTTT CASSSKLRGWGTEAFF
. TRBJ2-7 TRBD1 TRBV7-9 TGTGCCAGCAGTTCTTCCGGGACAGGTGACTCCTACGAGCAGTACTTC CASSSSGTGDSYEQYF
few TRBJ2-4 . TRBV5-6 TGTGCCAGCACCGGATACCGGGACTCAAACATTCAGTACTTC CASTGYRDSNIQYF
. TRBJ1-2 . TRBV5-1 TGCGCCAGCAGCTTGGCGGGGGGGGATTATGGCTACACCTTC CASSLAGGDYGYTF
. TRBJ1-2 TRBD1 TRBV7-9 TGTGCCAGCAGCTTTGGGACAGCCCCTTATGGCTACACCTTC CASSFGTAPYGYTF
. TRBJ1-1 TRBD1 TRBV6-5 TGTGCCAGCAGTCCCCTCGACAGGGCAGACACTGAAGCTTTCTTT CASSPLDRADTEAFF
. TRBJ1-2 . TRBV19 TGTGCCAGTAGTTCCTGGGACATCCTCCCTAACTATGGCTACACCTTC CASSSWDILPNYGYTF
. TRBJ1-5 . TRBV2 TGTGCCAGCAGTGAAGCGCGGGGAAACCTCAGCCCCCAGCATTTT CASSEARGNLSPQHF
. TRBJ1-1 TRBD1 TRBV6-4 TGTGCCAGCAGTTCACAGGGGCACGGGACTGAAGCTTTCTTT CASSSQGHGTEAFF
. TRBJ1-2 . TRBV9 TGTGCCAGCAGCGTAGGGCAAAACTATGGCTACACCTTC CASSVGQNYGYTF
. TRBJ1-1 TRBD1 TRBV19 TGTGCCAGTAGTATGGGAGGGACAGGGGGGAACACTGAAGCTTTCTTT CASSMGGTGGNTEAFF
. TRBJ1-2 TRBD1 TRBV5-6 TGTGCCAGCAGCTTGGCCGGGGCACAGGGGAAGGGCTACACCTTC CASSLAGAQGKGYTF
. TRBJ2-1 TRBD1 TRBV5-1 TGCGCCAGCAGCTTTTTGGGACAGGGGGCTTACAATGAGCAGTTCTTC CASSFLGQGAYNEQFF
. TRBJ2-7 TRBD1 TRBV9 TGTGCCAGCAGCCCGGGGGACAGGGACTACGAGCAGTACTTC CASSPGDRDYEQYF
. TRBJ2-2 TRBD2 TRBV10-3 TGTGCCATCAGTTCGACTAGCGGTTCCGACACCGGGGAGCTGTTTTTT CAISSTSGSDTGELFF
. TRBJ2-6 . TRBV7-3 TGTGCCAGCAGCTTTGGGGGGGGCAGGGCTGGGGCCAACGTCCTGACTTTC CASSFGGGRAGANVLTF
. TRBJ1-3 . TRBV5-1 TGCGCCAGCAGCGTGGACAGCTCTGGAAACACCATATATTTT CASSVDSSGNTIYF
. TRBJ2-3 . TRBV4-1 TGCGCCACCACAACGGGTCTAGCCTGGTCAGATACGCAGTATTTT CATTTGLAWSDTQYF
. TRBJ2-2 TRBD1 TRBV29-1 TGCAGCGTTGTTCAAGGGGACAGGGGCGCGAACACCGGGGAGCTGTTTTTT CSVVQGDRGANTGELFF
. TRBJ2-7 . TRBV18 TGTGCCAGCTCACCAGGGACACCCAGGCCCGAGCAGTACTTC CASSPGTPRPEQYF
. TRBJ2-7 TRBD2 TRBV6-5 TGTGCCAGCAGTTACGTAGCGGGGAGTCCCTACGAGCAGTACTTC CASSYVAGSPYEQYF
. TRBJ1-3 . TRBV5-5 TGTGCCAGCAGCGATGACATATCTGGAAACACCATATATTTT CASSDDISGNTIYF
. TRBJ1-2 . TRBV5-4 TGTGCCAGCAGCTCCGGTGTGTGGGGCTACACCTTC CASSSGVWGYTF
. TRBJ1-1 TRBD1 TRBV6-1 TGTGCCAGCAGTTATTCCGGGACAGGGGAGGCTTTCTTT CASSYSGTGEAFF